This passage covers 17 T cell receptor beta chains from one sample sequenced in a study of Ad26.COV2.S vaccination and SARS-CoV-2 variants. This table comes from immunoSEQ multiplex PCR, and its TCRdb copy is limited to in-frame clones, with some not included. The data hold about 680,000 clones, with approximately 88% observed a single time. Treatment defined: around 19 received Ad26.COV2.S at low or high dose, single or two shots; 5 received placebo; per-sample allocation not given. After the first vaccine or placebo injection, samples were drawn on day 63. The source was peripheral blood, collected in a trial of Ad26.COV2.S vaccine versus placebo. The receptors stem from a person aged 18 to 59 who received the Ad26.COV2.S COVID-19 vaccine or a placebo.

This clone was picked up one time. This chain links TRBV18 with TRBJ2-7, with 8 bases matching TRBD2. This CDR3 spans 15 amino acids. The J segment lost 1 base and the V segment lost 6 bases, leaving 8 bases of the junction unmatched. The germline CDR1 and CDR2 sequences are KGHSH and LQKENI. CDR3 in DNA: TGTGCCAGCTCCCCGGGGGGGACGGAGTCCTACGAGCAGTACTTC. Residues: CASSPGGTESYEQYF.

The chain uses TRBV27 and TRBJ1-5; D is unresolved. V was clipped by 7 bases and J by 3 bases, with 1 base between them. Germline lookup yields CDR1 MNHEY and CDR2 SMNVEV (reference sequence). This CDR3 comprises 10 residues. The CDR3 sequence: CASNNQPQHF. The CDR3 DNA is TGTGCCAGCAACAATCAGCCCCAGCATTTT.

Notes on this clone: The sample holds other DNA sequences that translate to the same CDR3. The V gene is TRBV7-9, the J gene TRBJ2-2; the match to TRBD2 covers 8 bases. The junction had 2 bases not matched to a gene; V was cut back by 5 bases and J by 0 bases. The CDR3 is made up of 15 amino acids. Germline CDR1 SEHNR, CDR2 FQNEAQ (reference sequence). The CDR3 DNA follows: TGTGCCAGCAGCCTGGGACTAGCGAACACCGGGGAGCTGTTTTTT. As protein: CASSLGLANTGELFF.

The chain links TRBV7-9 to TRBJ1-3, with 7 bases fitting TRBD1. Germline V CDR1 and CDR2: SEHNR, FQNEAQ (reference sequence). The ends lost 1 base at V and 4 bases at J; junction bases unmatched: 7. This CDR3 spans 16 amino acids. The CDR3, as DNA: TGTGCCAGCAGCTTAGGACAGGGACTAGGAGGAAACACCATATATTTT. Amino acid sequence: CASSLGQGLGGNTIYF.

The chain employs TRBV19 and TRBJ2-1; D gene unclear. CDR1 and CDR2 (germline): LNHDA, SQIVND (reference sequence). V was cut by 4 bases and J by 6 bases, with 7 bases left in between. This CDR3 region has 12 residues. CDR3 loop: CASSRFGNEQFF. For the CDR3, the DNA is TGTGCCAGTAGTAGGTTTGGCAATGAGCAGTTCTTC.

The gene calls are TRBV11-2 and TRBJ1-1; possibly TRBD1 for D (6 bases). Looked up from germline, CDR1 is SGHAT and CDR2 is FQNNGV. Trimming took off 3 bases at V and 2 bases at J, with 13 bases between the two ends. The CDR3 length is 15 residues. This chain's CDR3 is CASSLVSGANTEAFF. The CDR3, as DNA: TGTGCCAGCAGCTTGGTTTCGGGGGCCAACACTGAAGCTTTCTTT.

This sequence joins TRBV5-1 and TRBJ2-1, with D unclear. From germline, CDR1 is SGHRS and CDR2 YFSETQ. V was pared by 0 bases and J by 9 bases, with 16 bases between. This CDR3 has 15 residues. CDR3 nucleotide sequence: TGCGCCAGCAGCTTGGCTGCTGCCTTAGGAAGTGAGCAGTTCTTC. Translation gives CASSLAAALGSEQFF. Full variable domain (rest looked up from reference TRBV5-1 and TRBJ2-1): KAGVTQTPRYLIKTRGQQVTLSCSPISGHRSVSWYQQTPGQGLQFLFEYFSETQRNKGNFPGRFSGRQFSNSRSEMNVSTLELGDSALYLCASSLAAALGSEQFFGPGTRLTVL.

The rearrangement uses TRBV12-3 or TRBV12-4 and TRBJ2-4, with TRBD1 identical over 9 bases. After removal of 4 bases from V and 8 bases from J, the junction contained 3 bases not matched to a gene. The CDR3 sequence is 13 residues long. In DNA, the CDR3 is TGTGCCAGCAGTTCCGACAGGGGGGACATTCAGTACTTC. It yields the protein CASSSDRGDIQYF.

This chain connects TRBV3-1 (or the pseudogene TRBV3-2) to TRBJ2-5, with 7 nucleotides matching TRBD2. Per germline, CDR1 LGHDT and CDR2 YNNKEL (reference sequence). The CDR3 has 13 residues. V dropped 6 bases and J dropped 1; count of bases not matched to a gene: 2. The CDR3 DNA reads TGTGCCAGCAGGCCTAGCGGCCAAGAGACCCAGTACTTC. The encoded protein is CASRPSGQETQYF.

CDR3 nucleotides: TGTGCCAGCAGGGGGCGGGCGGGAGTAACCGGGGAGCTGTTTTTT. Its translation is CASRGRAGVTGELFF. The V gene is TRBV2, the J gene TRBJ2-2, with 7 positions matching TRBD2. V lost 6 bases and J lost 5; bases outside the gene matches: 9. Germline CDR1 is SNHLY and CDR2 is FYNNEI. The CDR3 loop spans 15 amino acids.

The chain couples TRBV19 to TRBJ1-5; D is uncertain. Germline CDR1 is LNHDA and CDR2 is SQIVND (reference sequence). The CDR3 sequence is 15 residues long. V was shortened by 8 bases and J by 0 bases, with 14 bases between the two germline ends. The CDR3 region has the DNA TGTGCCAGTCAGTTTGGGGTTTATAGCAATCAGCCCCAGCATTTT. Amino acid sequence: CASQFGVYSNQPQHF.

The chain is built from TRBV7-2 and TRBJ2-4, with 16 bases aligning to TRBD2. The CDR3 spans 16 residues. The junction had 4 bases not matched to a gene; V was cut back by 5 bases and J by 6 bases. Germline V gene lookup returns CDR1 SGHTA and CDR2 FQGNSA. CDR3 loop: CASSAGLAGGRNIQYF. CDR3 nucleotides: TGTGCCAGCAGCGCGGGACTAGCGGGGGGGCGAAACATTCAGTACTTC.

This chain joins TRBV7-9 and TRBJ2-7; 7 bases match TRBD1. Germline CDR1 reads SEHNR; CDR2 reads FQNEAQ (reference sequence). The V gene end was trimmed by 8 bases and the J gene end by 1 base; junction bases not matched to a gene: 5. The CDR3 contains 13 residues. The CDR3 nucleotides read TGTGCCAGCGAAGGGACAGCTTCCTACGAGCAGTACTTC. This translates into CASEGTASYEQYF.

The chain is built from TRBV12-2 and TRBJ2-1; the table assigns TRBD2, which was not confirmed against the DNA. TRBV12-2 is given as a pseudogene. The CDR3 runs 17 residues. CDR3 residues: CASRLAGGSLTIHEQFF. CDR3 coding DNA: TGTGCAAGTCGCTTAGCCGGTGGCTCCCTAACTATTCATGAGCAGTTCTTC.

In this sample, this clone turned up a few times. This chain uses TRBV7-8 with TRBJ1-1; D is uncertain. CDR1 and CDR2 (germline): SGHVS, FQNEAQ. V lost 0 bases to trimming and J lost 1 base, with 15 bases between them. This CDR3 contains 17 residues. The CDR3 loop is CASSLARWAGENTEAFF. CDR3 nucleotide sequence: TGTGCCAGCAGCTTAGCGAGGTGGGCCGGGGAGAACACTGAAGCTTTCTTT.

The chain employs TRBV19 and TRBJ1-1; D remains ambiguous. V shed 1 base and J shed 5 bases, with 8 bases lying between them. CDR1 and CDR2 from the germline V gene are LNHDA and SQIVND (reference sequence). The CDR3 totals 13 residues. The CDR3 region is CASSIARETEAFF. In DNA form, the CDR3 reads TGTGCCAGTAGTATAGCGAGGGAAACTGAAGCTTTCTTT. The whole variable domain, filled in from reference TRBV19 and TRBJ1-1, reads DGGITQSPKYLFRKEGQNVTLSCEQNLNHDAMYWYRQDPGQGLRLIYYSQIVNDFQKGDIAEGYSVSREKKESFPLTVTSAQKNPTAFYLCASSIARETEAFFGQGTRLTVV.

The genes are TRBV5-1 and TRBJ1-4; 10 nucleotides line up with TRBD1. This CDR3 comprises 16 residues. With V trimmed by 0 bases and J by 8 bases, 7 bases remained unmatched. Germline V gene lookup returns CDR1 SGHRS and CDR2 YFSETQ. The CDR3 DNA reads TGCGCCAGCAGCTTGGGACAGGGGGCTGAATGGGAAAAACTGTTTTTT. Its protein is CASSLGQGAEWEKLFF.